The TCR beta chain under discussion was sequenced for a study of T cells in Graves' hyperthyroidism and ophthalmopathy. Study results and limitations: A model built on 13 V-J features separated ophthalmopathy from stable hyperthyroidism. Most thyroid-expanded clonotypes above 0.001 were also found in blood.

Reasons for excluding patients were uncontrolled infection, other autoimmune disease, pregnancy or lactation. The diagnoses drew upon clinical symptoms, serum thyroxine and TRAb, thyroid ultrasound and orbital computed tomography. About this clonotype: Its antigen remains unknown.

This CDR3 is 14 amino acids long. After removal of 5 bases from V and 0 bases from J, the junction contained 4 bases not matched to a gene. Germline CDR1 reads SGHRS; CDR2 reads YFSETQ. RNA transcripts gave rise to amplified TCR beta CDR3 regions. A first-round RT-PCR of the TCR CDR3 used the HTBI primer set. TCRdb reprocessed the multiplex PCR reads with MiXCR, giving one entry per CDR3 protein. Of 200,000 to 300,000 distinct CDR3 sequences in the sample, roughly 22% were seen once. The receptor was isolated from a woman between 40 and 50 years old with Graves' ophthalmopathy. The J gene is TRBJ1-1, the V gene TRBV5-1; 7 bases line up with TRBD1. Input material: blood. CDR3 loop: CASSMGQMNTEAFF. In DNA, the CDR3 is TGCGCCAGCAGTATGGGACAGATGAACACTGAAGCTTTCTTT.